This TCR beta chain comes out of a study of T cells in Graves' hyperthyroidism and ophthalmopathy. The V and J ends lost 2 bases and 5 bases, in that order; junction bases with no gene match: 16. This CDR3 spans 18 amino acids. Germline CDR1 is SGHTA and CDR2 is FQGTGA. The source material, RNA transcripts, was used to amplify TCR beta CDR3 regions. TCR CDR3 underwent first-round RT-PCR with the HTBI primer set. TCRdb processed the multiplex PCR reads anew with MiXCR; each CDR3 protein has one entry. Of some 620,000 distinct CDR3 sequences listed, under 20% are singletons. Newly diagnosed hyperthyroidism, duration under 2 months, in patients aged 18 to 65.

This clonotype was obtained from a woman in her 30s with Graves' hyperthyroidism. The chain couples TRBV7-3 to TRBJ2-7; 9 nucleotides align to TRBD1. The specimen sequenced was blood. CDR3 protein: CASSLEGQGCGRCNEQYF. The CDR3 DNA sequence: TGTGCCAGCAGCTTAGAGGGACAGGGTTGTGGGCGATGTAACGAGCAGTACTTC.